This T cell receptor beta chain was identified in a study of blood T cell repertoires in COVID-19. Study in general: The cDNA or gDNA used as material had been derived from T cells, B-cell-depleted T cells, or PBMCs.

Authors' methods: Reference gene primer amplification gave nucleated cell count estimates. Assay used: immunoSEQ multiplex PCR; TCRdb lists only in-frame clones, some missing. For V, J and clone size, that table is used; D and trimming come from the DNA. The table lists under 200,000 clones, approximately 86% of them singletons. Trimming took off 3 bases at V and 4 bases at J, with 13 bases between the two ends. The CDR3 length is 15 residues. The germline gives CDR1 MDHEN, CDR2 SYDVKM. Grouping used clinical history reported by participants in a survey and questionnaire. The rearrangement uses TRBV28 and TRBJ1-5; the D gene is possibly TRBD1 (5 bases). The TCR originated in a woman aged 55-69 years with acute COVID-19. The sequenced sample was PBMCs or T cells enriched from blood (not recorded which). CDR3 nucleotide sequence: TGTGCCAGCAGTTTCCTCCCAGGGCAGAATCAGCCCCAGCATTTT. It translates to CASSFLPGQNQPQHF.